Listed below are T cell receptor beta chains from one sample, sequenced in a study of Ad26.COV2.S vaccination and SARS-CoV-2 variants. TCRdb keeps only in-frame clones here, not all; method: immunoSEQ multiplex PCR. The sample includes roughly 350,000 clones, about 88% of them seen just once. The sequencing used peripheral blood, collected in a trial of Ad26.COV2.S vaccine versus placebo. The receptors were gathered from a person between 18 and 59 years old who received the Ad26.COV2.S COVID-19 vaccine or a placebo. CDR3s include the opening cysteine and the closing phenylalanine or tryptophan. D genes are given only for firm matches. Not all rows give a size; the values are once, few, many and, for expanded clones, a class.

- | TRBJ2-5 | - | TRBV11-1 | TGTGCCAGCAGCTTAGGCCTACAAGAGACCCAGTACTTC | CASSLGLQETQYF
once | TRBJ2-2 | TRBD1 | TRBV6-5 | TGTGCCAGCAGTTACGGCTCAGGGGGCCGCGGGGAGCTGTTTTTT | CASSYGSGGRGELFF
- | TRBJ2-3 | - | TRBV7-2 | TGTGCCAGCAGCTTCGGGACGAGCACAGATACGCAGTATTTT | CASSFGTSTDTQYF
- | TRBJ2-7 | - | TRBV11-3 | TGTGCCAGCAGCTCCGGCTCCTACGAGCAGTACTTC | CASSSGSYEQYF
once | TRBJ1-2 | - | TRBV5-6 | TGTGCCAGCAGCTTGGCAGGGCGGCTCCTCTATGGCTACACCTTC | CASSLAGRLLYGYTF
- | TRBJ1-4 | - | TRBV7-3 | TGTGCCAGCAGCCCCGGGGCAGCTAATGAAAAACTGTTTTTT | CASSPGAANEKLFF
once | TRBJ1-2 | TRBD1 | TRBV14 | TGTGCCAGCAGCCAACTCACCGGGACAGGGGGAGGTGGCTACACCTTC | CASSQLTGTGGGGYTF
- | TRBJ2-7 | TRBD1 | TRBV6-5 | TGTGCCAGCAGTCCCCTGGACAGGAATTATCACGAGCAGTACTTC | CASSPLDRNYHEQYF
few | TRBJ1-1 | - | TRBV6-2/TRBV6-3 | TGTGCCAGCAGTTACTCGGGAGGAGAAAAAGTTCTTGAAGCTTTCTTT | CASSYSGGEKVLEAFF
- | TRBJ1-4 | - | TRBV7-3 | TGTGCCAGCAGCTCATACGGTGAAAAACTGTTTTTT | CASSSYGEKLFF
once | TRBJ2-5 | - | TRBV7-9 | TGTGCCAGCAGCTTAGTAGGGGAGACCCAGTACTTC | CASSLVGETQYF
- | TRBJ2-6 | - | TRBV6-5 | TGTGCCAGCATCCCAGGGCCAGGAGGGGCCAACGTCCTGACTTTC | CASIPGPGGANVLTF
- | TRBJ2-7 | TRBD1 | TRBV28 | TGTGCCAGCAGCCCTATATCGACAGGGATCGCCTACGAGCAGTACTTC | CASSPISTGIAYEQYF
- | TRBJ1-2 | - | TRBV4-3 | TGCGCCAGCAGCCCGCATATAGGGGAGTTCTATGGCTACACCTTC | CASSPHIGEFYGYTF
- | TRBJ1-2 | TRBD1 | TRBV19 | TGTGCCAGTAGTATAGGGACAGGGGCTCTCTATGGCTACACCTTC | CASSIGTGALYGYTF
- | TRBJ2-5 | TRBD2 | TRBV2 | TGTGCCAGCAGTGGGGGGACTAGCGGGAGGTTGCAAGAGACCCAGTACTTC | CASSGGTSGRLQETQYF
- | TRBJ1-5 | - | TRBV12-3/TRBV12-4 | TGTGCCAGCAGTTCGGCAGGGCCCCAGCATTTT | CASSSAGPQHF
- | TRBJ1-2 | TRBD1 | TRBV6-1 | TGTGCCAGCAGTGACGACAGGGGTTGGGGCGGCTACACCTTC | CASSDDRGWGGYTF
- | TRBJ1-2 | - | TRBV12-5 | TGTGCTAGTGGTTTGGCCCCAGGCCATGGCTACACCTTC | CASGLAPGHGYTF
- | TRBJ2-1 | - | TRBV27 | TGTGCCAGCAGTTACGGTTTCCACAGGGCCCCCGCGAGCTCCTACAATGAGCAGTTCTTC | CASSYGFHRAPASSYNEQFF
- | TRBJ2-1 | TRBD2 | TRBV5-1 | TGCGCCAGCAGCTTGATGAGTAGCGGGAGGCCGAACAATGAGCAGTTCTTC | CASSLMSSGRPNNEQFF
- | TRBJ1-1 | - | TRBV19 | TGTGCCAGTACCGTCCTTAGAGGGAACACTGAAGCTTTCTTT | CASTVLRGNTEAFF
- | TRBJ2-1 | TRBD2 | TRBV5-5 | TGTGCCAGCAGCCCGGGACTAGTCAGGGCGCATGAGCAGTTCTTC | CASSPGLVRAHEQFF
- | TRBJ1-2 | TRBD1 | TRBV5-1 | TGCGCCAGCAGCTGGGACAGGGTTCTCGACTATGGCTACACCTTC | CASSWDRVLDYGYTF
- | TRBJ2-3 | TRBD1 | TRBV11-2 | TGTGCCAGCAGCTTGGACAGGGTTTTATTAGATACGCAGTATTTT | CASSLDRVLLDTQYF
- | TRBJ2-7 | TRBD1 | TRBV20-1 | TGCAGTGCTAGTAGTAATGGGGACAGGGTAGGCGACGAGCAGTACTTC | CSASSNGDRVGDEQYF
once | TRBJ2-2 | - | TRBV30 | TGTGCCTGGAACCCATGGGGGAGGGGGACCGGGGAGCTGTTTTTT | CAWNPWGRGTGELFF
once | TRBJ1-6 | - | TRBV20-1 | TGCAGTGCTAGTCCGCAAGGGGTTAATTCACCCCTCCACTTT | CSASPQGVNSPLHF
- | TRBJ2-1 | - | TRBV18 | TGTGCCAGCTCACCATTCTTCCGGGACACTTCAGCCCATGAGCAGTTCTTC | CASSPFFRDTSAHEQFF
- | TRBJ1-1 | - | TRBV4-3 | TGCGCCAGCAGCCCCGTCGGGGTGGGCACTGAAGCTTTCTTT | CASSPVGVGTEAFF
- | TRBJ2-3 | - | TRBV7-3 | TGTGCCAGCAGCTACGGGACACTCCCAGATACGCAGTATTTT | CASSYGTLPDTQYF
- | TRBJ1-1 | TRBD1 | TRBV30 | TGTGCCTGGGGGGGACAGCCGAACACTGAAGCTTTCTTT | CAWGGQPNTEAFF
- | TRBJ1-3 | - | TRBV13 | TGTGCCAGCAGCTTCGCAGGGACTGGAAACACCATATATTTT | CASSFAGTGNTIYF
- | TRBJ2-7 | - | TRBV18 | TGTGCCAGCTCTTGGGATTACGAGCAGTACTTC | CASSWDYEQYF
- | TRBJ2-5 | TRBD1 | TRBV18 | TGTGCCAGCTCACCAGGGACAGGGGGGCGTCAAGAGACCCAGTACTTC | CASSPGTGGRQETQYF
- | TRBJ1-3 | - | TRBV5-1 | TGCGCCAGCAGCTTGGTTCCCAATGATCCCTTCTCTGGAAACACCATATATTTT | CASSLVPNDPFSGNTIYF
- | TRBJ2-1 | - | TRBV6-4 | TGTGCCAGCAGTGACTCGGGTGGGAGTACCGATGAGCAGTTCTTC | CASSDSGGSTDEQFF
- | TRBJ1-5 | TRBD1 | TRBV10-1 | TGCGCCAGCAGTGGGGGGGACAGGGGCAATCAGCCCCAGCATTTT | CASSGGDRGNQPQHF
- | TRBJ2-7 | - | TRBV3-1/TRBV3-2 | TGTGCCAGCAGGCCCCCCGGGGGGCACCAGTACTTC | CASRPPGGHQYF
- | TRBJ1-1 | - | TRBV29-1 | TGCAGCGCCCTTCGACAAGGGGGGATGAACACTGAAGCTTTCTTT | CSALRQGGMNTEAFF
few | TRBJ2-2 | TRBD1 | TRBV30 | TGTGCCTGGAGCCAGCCGGCAGGGGGTTTGGCCGGGGAGCTGTTTTTT | CAWSQPAGGLAGELFF
- | TRBJ2-3 | - | TRBV11-2 | TGTGCCAGCAGCTCCCCCCGAGAATTCACAGATACGCAGTATTTT | CASSSPREFTDTQYF
- | TRBJ2-1 | - | TRBV24-1 | TGTGCCACCAGTGATCCACCGGACCACAATGAGCAGTTCTTC | CATSDPPDHNEQFF
- | TRBJ1-6 | - | TRBV7-9 | TGTGCCAGCAGTCAAGGTGGGGGCAGCTCACCCCTCCACTTT | CASSQGGGSSPLHF
- | TRBJ2-1 | TRBD2 | TRBV6-5 | TGTGCCAGCAGTTACCATACGGGGGGACCCTACAATGAGCAGTTCTTC | CASSYHTGGPYNEQFF
- | TRBJ1-2 | - | TRBV6-6 | TGTGCCAGCAGGCAGAGGGGAGTTATCTATGGCTACACCTTC | CASRQRGVIYGYTF
- | TRBJ2-7 | - | TRBV5-6 | TGTGCCAGCAGCTTCGGGGGGCCATTACTCGACGAGCAGTACTTC | CASSFGGPLLDEQYF
- | TRBJ2-1 | TRBD2 | TRBV9 | TGTGCCAGCAGCGTAGCTACTGTGGGGATCGGCGGGAGGGGTGAGCAGTTCTTC | CASSVATVGIGGRGEQFF
- | TRBJ2-5 | - | TRBV7-2 | TGTGCCAGCAGCTCTAATGCGGTCGCGGAGACCCAGTACTTC | CASSSNAVAETQYF
- | TRBJ2-2 | - | TRBV11-2 | TGTGCCAGCAGCTTCCCCGGCGGAGTCACCGGGGAGCTGTTTTTT | CASSFPGGVTGELFF
- | TRBJ1-2 | TRBD1 | TRBV7-2 | TGTGCCAGCAGCACCGGGACAGCAAGCTATGGCTACACCTTC | CASSTGTASYGYTF
- | TRBJ1-1 | - | TRBV5-6 | TGTGCCAGCAGCTTGCAAGGTGAAGCTTTCTTT | CASSLQGEAFF
- | TRBJ2-7 | TRBD1 | TRBV28 | TGTGCCAGCAGTCCACCGCGGCAGGGGGAGATAAGGTACTTC | CASSPPRQGEIRYF
- | TRBJ1-2 | TRBD1 | TRBV18 | TGTGCCAGCTCACGGGACAGGGAGTCGTATGGCTACACCTTC | CASSRDRESYGYTF